This T cell receptor (beta chain) comes out of a study of CD8 T cells in Susac syndrome. The sample holds one count of this clonotype. Germline CDR1 SGDLS, CDR2 YYNGEE. This CDR3 region has 15 residues. Between the trimmed V and J ends, which lost 2 bases and 4 bases, there was a span of 15 bases. Reverse transcription of roughly 0.45 to 1 ug RNA used random hexamers. TCRdb re-called the immunoSEQ multiplex PCR reads with MiXCR, one entry per CDR3 protein. This table has more than 95,000 distinct CDR3 sequences, about 95% appearing once. Source material: CD8+ T cells from PBMCs. V is TRBV9 and J is TRBJ2-5, with D perhaps assigned TRBD1 or TRBD2 (5 bases each). This receptor was identified in a human donor with Susac syndrome. The DNA for the CDR3 is TGTGCCAGCAGCGTTCTAGGGACGGTCGCAGAGACCCAGTACTTC. Its translation is CASSVLGTVAETQYF.